This TCR beta chain was captured by sequencing in a study of CD8 T cells in Susac syndrome (dated by TCRdb to the late 2010s). For context, the study as a whole: Repertoire sequencing was used to test whether CD8+ T cell activation and differentiation in Susac syndrome was antigen driven. Clonality of the CD8+ T cell repertoire was compared between around eleven healthy donors, approximately 14 Susac syndrome patients and 15 or so multiple sclerosis patients. Study-level results and caveats: The number of individuals in the TCR sequencing and HLA analysis was recognized as being relatively small.

This clonotype was detected once. Its binding antigen is unknown. Nothing much larger sits one base from this clone, and base qualities are not available. A single read constitutes weak evidence. Peripheral blood CD8+ and CD4+ T cells from healthy donors, Susac syndrome patients and multiple sclerosis patients were profiled by high-throughput TCR beta sequencing. The multiple sclerosis controls were treatment-naive patients whose relapsing-remitting disease, either stable or active, fulfilled the revised McDonald criteria. Bulk CD8+ and CD4+ T cells were purified by magnetic negative isolation, while CD8+ TEMRA cells were enriched using FACS. Blood was collected in EDTA tubes and processed within 24 hours, with PBMCs isolated through density gradient centrifugation. PBMCs intended for TCR sequencing were cryopreserved in liquid nitrogen and thawed later in a water bath at 37 degrees C. Purity of sorted or isolated CD4+, CD8+ and CD8+ TEMRA cells was at least 90%.

RNA was extracted using the RNeasy kit, and about 0.5 to 1 microgram was reverse transcribed with random hexamers. The immunoSEQ multiplex PCR assay, covering 54 Vbeta and 13 Jbeta segments, was used to amplify TCR beta CDR3 regions. PCR amplification bias was corrected by using a synthetic template baseline for primer optimization and computational correction. The paper's processing steps were these. Reads were annotated to V, D and J genes according to IMGT and were analyzed with immunoSEQ Analyzer, with only productive sequences retained. Clonality was computed as one minus Shannon entropy normalized by log2 of the number of productive unique sequences. For each patient and control, public and private clones were evaluated among the 100 most prevalent clones. A clone was defined as Susac-specific if it was absent from the healthy and MS cohorts, from roughly 990 published viral clones and from other ImmuneACCESS disease sequences. TCRdb handled the public reads itself, with Q25 trimming in fastp and clone calling in MiXCR, and kept productive beta chains. Rows merge per CDR3 protein into single entries with the most common DNA and genes. The V and J calls were determined by TCRdb, not by the authors. Recorded for this sample are about 300,000 distinct CDR3 sequences; 70% to 90% of them occurred a single time. The top ten constitute around 0.18% of the sample.

The source is a human donor with multiple sclerosis. Specimen: CD8+ T cells from PBMCs.

The CDR3 loop reads CASSYSHPSTSTITDTQYF. The DNA reads TGTGCCAGCAGTTACTCTCACCCCTCAACTAGCACCATCACAGATACGCAGTATTTT. The chain uses TRBV6-2 or TRBV6-3 and TRBJ2-3; the D region possibly corresponds to TRBD2 (6 bases align). Spanning cysteine to phenylalanine, the CDR3 consists of 19 amino acids. The kept DNA is CDR3 alone, 57 bases in frame from the first base. A distance of 21 bases separates the germline ends of V and J, which lose 0 bases and 2 bases respectively. CDR1 MNHEY and CDR2 SVGEGT were looked up in the germline V gene.